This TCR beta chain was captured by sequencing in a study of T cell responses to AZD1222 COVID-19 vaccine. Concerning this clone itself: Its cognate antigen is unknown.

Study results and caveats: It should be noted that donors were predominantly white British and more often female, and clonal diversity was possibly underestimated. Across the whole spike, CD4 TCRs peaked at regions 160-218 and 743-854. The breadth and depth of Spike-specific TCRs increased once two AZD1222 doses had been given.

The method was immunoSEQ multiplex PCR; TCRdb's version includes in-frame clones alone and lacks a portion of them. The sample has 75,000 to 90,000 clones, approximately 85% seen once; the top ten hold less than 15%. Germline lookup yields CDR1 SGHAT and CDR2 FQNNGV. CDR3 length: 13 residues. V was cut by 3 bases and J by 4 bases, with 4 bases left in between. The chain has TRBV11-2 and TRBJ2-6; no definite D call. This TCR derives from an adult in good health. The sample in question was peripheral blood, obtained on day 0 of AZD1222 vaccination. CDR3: CASSFSGANVLTF. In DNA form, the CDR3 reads TGTGCCAGCAGCTTCTCCGGGGCCAACGTCCTGACTTTC.